A single sample gave rise to the 3 T cell receptor beta chains below, sequenced in a study of cytomegalovirus exposure and HLA in healthy donors. Use of 60 Vbeta and 13 Jbeta primers characterized the PCR. The repertoire was sequenced with immunoSEQ multiplex PCR; TCRdb's copy has only in-frame clones and lacks some. The table records about 160,000 clones, 80% to 90% of them present only once. The sample was PBMCs. The origin of the receptors is a man aged 45 to 65 in good health and CMV-seropositive.

The chain links TRBV10-3 to TRBJ2-1; possibly TRBD2 for D (6 bases). CDR1 and CDR2 from the germline V gene are ENHRY and SYGVKD. V lost 7 bases, J lost 6 bases, and 10 bases lay in between. The CDR3 is made up of 12 amino acids. This CDR3 reads CAIKGTLNEQFF. The CDR3 DNA follows: TGTGCCATCAAGGGGACTCTCAATGAGCAGTTCTTC.

This chain joins TRBV30 and TRBJ2-5; TRBD1 is a possible D gene (5 bases). Per germline, CDR1 GTSNPN and CDR2 SVGIG (reference sequence). The V gene lost 1 base and the J gene lost 5 bases, with 11 bases spanning the gap. The CDR3 has 13 amino acids. The chain's CDR3 is CAWSARARETQYF. The CDR3 coding sequence is TGTGCCTGGAGTGCCAGGGCGAGGGAGACCCAGTACTTC. Complete variable domain (other parts from reference TRBV30 and TRBJ2-5): SQTIHQWPATLVQPVGSPLSLECTVEGTSNPNLYWYRQAAGRGLQLLFYSVGIGQISSEVPQNLSASRPQDRQFILSSKKLLLSDSGFYLCAWSARARETQYFGPGTRLLVL.

This clone was observed once. The chain is built from TRBV7-9 and TRBJ2-7, with D maybe TRBD1 (5 bases). This CDR3 contains 16 residues. Trimming shortened V by 1 base and J by 5 bases, and 18 bases separated the two germline ends. The germline V gene encodes CDR1 SEHNR and CDR2 FQNEAQ (reference sequence). The DNA for the CDR3 is TGTGCCAGCAGCTTAGGGACACAGTGGACCGGCGACGAGCAGTACTTC. Encoded protein: CASSLGTQWTGDEQYF.